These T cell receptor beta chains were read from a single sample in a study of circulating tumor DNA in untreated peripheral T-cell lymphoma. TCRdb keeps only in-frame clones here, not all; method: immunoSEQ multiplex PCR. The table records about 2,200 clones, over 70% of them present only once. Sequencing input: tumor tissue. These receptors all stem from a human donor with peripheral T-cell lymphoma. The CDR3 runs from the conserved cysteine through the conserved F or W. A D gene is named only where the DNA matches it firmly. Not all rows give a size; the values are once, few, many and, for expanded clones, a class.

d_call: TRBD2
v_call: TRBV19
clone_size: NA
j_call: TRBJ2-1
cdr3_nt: TGTGCCAGTAGTCCCAGCGGGAGCTCCTACAATGAGCAGTTCTTC
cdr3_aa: CASSPSGSSYNEQFF

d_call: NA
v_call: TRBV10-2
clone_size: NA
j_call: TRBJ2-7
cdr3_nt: TGCGCCAGCTCAAGCGGTGCCTACGAGCAGTACTTC
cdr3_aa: CASSSGAYEQYF

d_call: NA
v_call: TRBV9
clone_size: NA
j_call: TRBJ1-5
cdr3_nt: TGTGCCAGCAGTGGGGGGCGAGGTCAGCCCCAGCATTTT
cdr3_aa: CASSGGRGQPQHF

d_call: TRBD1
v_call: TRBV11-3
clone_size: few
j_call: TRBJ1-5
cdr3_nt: TGTGCCAGCAGCTCCGACAGGGGGTTTCAGCCCCAGCATTTT
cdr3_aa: CASSSDRGFQPQHF

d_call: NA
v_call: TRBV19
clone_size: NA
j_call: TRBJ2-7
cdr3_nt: TGTGCCAGTAGTATCTCTACCAACGAGCAGTACTTC
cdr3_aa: CASSISTNEQYF

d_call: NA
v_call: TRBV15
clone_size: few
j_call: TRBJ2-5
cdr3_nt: TGTGCCACCAGCCTACCTTCGGGGGTTCAAGAGACCCAGTACTTC
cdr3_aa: CATSLPSGVQETQYF

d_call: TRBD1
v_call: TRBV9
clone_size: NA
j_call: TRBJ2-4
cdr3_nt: TGTGCCAGCAGCTCAGGGGGCGCTGGGGCCAAAAACATTCAGTACTTC
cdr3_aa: CASSSGGAGAKNIQYF

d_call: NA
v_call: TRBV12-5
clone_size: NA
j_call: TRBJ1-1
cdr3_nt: TGTGCTAGTGGTTTGATCTTAGGCAGGCGAGACACTGAAGCTTTCTTT
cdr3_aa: CASGLILGRRDTEAFF

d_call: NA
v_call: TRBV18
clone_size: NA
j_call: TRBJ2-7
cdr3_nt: TGTGCCAGCTCACCAGGTGGCTACGAGCAGTACTTC
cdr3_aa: CASSPGGYEQYF

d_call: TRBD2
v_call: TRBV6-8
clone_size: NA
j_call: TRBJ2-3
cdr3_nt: TGTGCTAGCAGTCCCCCCACTAGCGGGAGCACAGATACGCAGTATTTT
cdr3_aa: CASSPPTSGSTDTQYF

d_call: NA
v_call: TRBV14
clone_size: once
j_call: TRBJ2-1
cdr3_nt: TGTGCCAGCAGTCAAGATTCGGTAGCGGCTTACAATGAGCAGTTCTTC
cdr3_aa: CASSQDSVAAYNEQFF

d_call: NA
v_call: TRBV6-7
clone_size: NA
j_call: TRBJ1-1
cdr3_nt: TGTGCCAGGCCGGGACACATGAACACTGAAGCTTTCTTT
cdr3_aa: CARPGHMNTEAFF

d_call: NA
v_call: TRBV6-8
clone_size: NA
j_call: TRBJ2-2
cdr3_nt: TGTGCCAGCAGTTACCTTGCAGACACCGGGGAGCTGTTTTTT
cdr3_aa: CASSYLADTGELFF

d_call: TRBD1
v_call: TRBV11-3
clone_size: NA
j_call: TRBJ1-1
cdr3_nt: TGTGCCAGCAGCAAACGGGACAGCAAAAGCATCCCCCCCACTGAAGCTTTCTTT
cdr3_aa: CASSKRDSKSIPPTEAFF

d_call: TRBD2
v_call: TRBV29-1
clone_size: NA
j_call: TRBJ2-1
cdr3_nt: TGCAGCGCTTTAGAGTGGACTAGCGGGAGTAAGGAGTTCTTC
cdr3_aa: CSALEWTSGSKEFF

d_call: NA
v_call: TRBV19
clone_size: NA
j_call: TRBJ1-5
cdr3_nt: TGTGCCAGTAATTTCAGGGGAAGCAATCAGCCCCAGCATTTT
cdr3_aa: CASNFRGSNQPQHF

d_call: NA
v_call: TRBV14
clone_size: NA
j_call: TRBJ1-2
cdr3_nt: TGTGCCAGCAGCCAAGCGACAGGATGGGGCTACACCTTC
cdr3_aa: CASSQATGWGYTF

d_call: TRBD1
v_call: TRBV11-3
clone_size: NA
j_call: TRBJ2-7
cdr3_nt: TGTGCCAGCAGCCCCGGGACAGCCACCTACGAGCAGTACTTC
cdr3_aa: CASSPGTATYEQYF

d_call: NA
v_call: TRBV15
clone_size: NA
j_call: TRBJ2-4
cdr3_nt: TGTGCCACCAGCAGATTCCAGGGGCTTAACATTCAGTACTTC
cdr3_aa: CATSRFQGLNIQYF

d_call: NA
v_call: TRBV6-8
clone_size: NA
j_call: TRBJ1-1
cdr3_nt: TGTGCCAGCAGTTACATAGCGAACACTGAAGCTTTCTTT
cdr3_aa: CASSYIANTEAFF